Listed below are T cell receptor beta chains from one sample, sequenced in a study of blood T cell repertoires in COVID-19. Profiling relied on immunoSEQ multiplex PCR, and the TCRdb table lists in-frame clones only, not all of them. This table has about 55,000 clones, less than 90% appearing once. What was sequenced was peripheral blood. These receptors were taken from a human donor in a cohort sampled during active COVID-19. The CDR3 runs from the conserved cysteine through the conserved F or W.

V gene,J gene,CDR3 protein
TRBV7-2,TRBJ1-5,CASSFQGNQPQHF
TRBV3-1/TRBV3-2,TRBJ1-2,CASNPGTANYGYTF
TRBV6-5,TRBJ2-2,CASSYGREIGELFF
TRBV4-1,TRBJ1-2,CASSRRGGGPDNYGYTF
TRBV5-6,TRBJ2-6,CASSRQQVSGANVLTF
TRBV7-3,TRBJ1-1,CASSITGVGEAFF
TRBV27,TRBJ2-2,CASKGTIATGELFF
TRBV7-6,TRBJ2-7,CASSLGAGFSSYEQYF
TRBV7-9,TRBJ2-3,CASSPGLPTDTQYF
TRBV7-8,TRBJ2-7,CASTPPGAASYEQYF
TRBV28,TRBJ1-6,CAGSGTGFSNSPLHF
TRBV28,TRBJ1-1,CASSPPGVMNTEAFF
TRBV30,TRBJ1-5,CAWSPISNQPQHF
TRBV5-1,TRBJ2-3,CASSLGLSTDTQYF
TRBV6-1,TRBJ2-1,CASSEDQLAGGQQFF
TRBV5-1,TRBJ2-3,CASSRGALHGSTDTQYF
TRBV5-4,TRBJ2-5,CASSLGGVRTHTQETQYF
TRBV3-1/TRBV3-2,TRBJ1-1,CASSQLAGGAFF
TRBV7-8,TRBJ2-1,CASSPGRALRLAGYNEQFF
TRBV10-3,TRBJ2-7,CAIKGTSGSYEQYF
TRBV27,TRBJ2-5,CASSLLARGSLTQYF
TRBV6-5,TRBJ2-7,CASNRGGTVSYEQYF
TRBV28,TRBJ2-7,CASSPSKGQGAHEQYF
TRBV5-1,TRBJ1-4,CASSLAQATNEKLFF
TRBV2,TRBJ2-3,CASGLASTDTQYF
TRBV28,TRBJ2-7,CASNRFSYEQYF
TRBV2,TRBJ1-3,CASSEQGQEYF
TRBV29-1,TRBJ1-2,CSVDDSLGYTF
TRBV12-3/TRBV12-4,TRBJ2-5,CASSPESQETQYF
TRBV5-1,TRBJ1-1,CASSPGTGGTEAFF
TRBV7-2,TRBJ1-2,CALGTGDGYTF
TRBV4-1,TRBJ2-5,CASSQQGQLKKETQYF
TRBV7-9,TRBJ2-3,CASSRGASGRGTDTQYF
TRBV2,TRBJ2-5,CASSPRGETQYF
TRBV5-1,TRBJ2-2,CASSSGGGTGELFF
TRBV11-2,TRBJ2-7,CASSLTSGSQSSYEQYF
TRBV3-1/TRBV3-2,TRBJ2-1,CASSRTSSYNEQFF
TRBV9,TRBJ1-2,CASRAIDTGGSLFYTF
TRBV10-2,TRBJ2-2,CASSGLAAGELFF
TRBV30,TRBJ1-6,CAWSGEPSSYNSPLHF
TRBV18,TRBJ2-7,CASSPLDSEQYF
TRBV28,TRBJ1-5,CASSLGTDGVQPQHF
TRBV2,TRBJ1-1,CASTFSRGQTEAFF
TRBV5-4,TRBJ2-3,CAYRTRGGSSTQYF
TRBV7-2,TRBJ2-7,CASSPSGGSYEQYF